The 10 T cell receptor beta chains presented below share a single source sample, sequenced in a study of response to subunit inactivated influenza vaccine. MiXCR, applied by TCRdb to the RT-PCR reads, yields one record per CDR3 protein. The data hold roughly 540,000 distinct CDR3 sequences, with roughly 23% observed a single time. The sample was also reused in another study, on T cells expressing NK-cell markers. That source reports: A 5'RACE template switching approach incorporating UMIs was used to make TCR beta cDNA.

The sample in question was CD4+ T cells sorted from PBMCs, obtained less than 13 days after vaccination. The receptors shown here come from a man aged 50 to 59 who received an inactivated influenza vaccine.

The chain couples TRBV19 to TRBJ2-1; the D gene could be TRBD1 or TRBD2 (5 bases each). Germline V gene data show CDR1 as LNHDA and CDR2 as SQIVND (reference sequence). Trimming removed 2 bases from V and 6 bases from J, with 8 bases in between. The CDR3 is made up of 13 amino acids. The DNA for the CDR3 is TGTGCCAGTAGTATACGGGGCCTCAATGAGCAGTTCTTC. Encoded protein: CASSIRGLNEQFF. Variable domain in full (rest from reference TRBV19 and TRBJ2-1): DGGITQSPKYLFRKEGQNVTLSCEQNLNHDAMYWYRQDPGQGLRLIYYSQIVNDFQKGDIAEGYSVSREKKESFPLTVTSAQKNPTAFYLCASSIRGLNEQFFGPGTRLTVL.

The chain has TRBV7-9 and TRBJ1-1; 7 bases align to TRBD1. This CDR3 has 14 residues. CDR1 is SEHNR, CDR2 FQNEAQ, per germline (reference sequence). V lost 5 bases, J lost 1 base, and 4 bases stayed unmatched. The DNA of the CDR3 is TGTGCCAGCAGCGCCTGGACAGGGAACACTGAAGCTTTCTTT. Translating it yields CASSAWTGNTEAFF.

The chain recombines TRBV12-3 or TRBV12-4 with TRBJ2-5; the D gene could be TRBD1 or TRBD2 (5 bases each). V lost 5 bases and J 2 bases, leaving 18 bases between the germline ends. The CDR3 is 16 residues long. CDR3 sequence: CASSQGDGREQETQYF. DNA for the CDR3: TGTGCCAGCAGTCAAGGGGACGGCCGGGAACAAGAGACCCAGTACTTC.

This clonotype appeared a few times. V gene TRBV2 combines with J gene TRBJ2-3; 15 positions agree with TRBD2. The V segment lost 5 bases and the J segment 3 bases; nucleotides outside the gene matches: 9. The CDR3 contains 18 residues. Germline CDR1 SNHLY, CDR2 FYNNEI. The CDR3 bases are TGTGCCAGCAGTCCGAGAGGACTAGCGGGGGGGCCAACAGATACGCAGTATTTT. Its translation is CASSPRGLAGGPTDTQYF.

This clonotype occurred a few times. The V gene is TRBV4-2, the J gene TRBJ2-2; D is possibly TRBD1 (6 bases). V was clipped by 8 bases and J by 7 bases, with 17 bases between them. Looked up from germline, CDR1 is LGHNA and CDR2 is YNFKEQ. The CDR3 consists of 14 residues. The CDR3 protein is CASGYREVGGELFF. The CDR3 DNA follows: TGTGCCAGCGGTTACAGGGAAGTCGGCGGGGAGCTGTTTTTT.

The CDR3 protein is CASNLPGTGYQETQYF. CDR3 sequence (DNA): TGCGCCAGCAACCTACCCGGGACAGGGTACCAAGAGACCCAGTACTTC. The chain is built from TRBV5-1 and TRBJ2-5, with 9 bases fitting TRBD1. The junction had 9 bases not matched to a gene; V was cut back by 6 bases and J by 0 bases. The CDR3 totals 16 residues. CDR1 is SGHRS and CDR2 is YFSETQ in the germline V gene.

This clonotype was observed many times. The chain recombines TRBV5-1 with TRBJ1-1; TRBD1 matches at 11 bases. With V trimmed by 4 bases and J by 1 base, 6 bases remained unmatched. The germline CDR1 and CDR2 sequences are SGHRS and YFSETQ. The CDR3 is made up of 16 amino acids. The CDR3 DNA reads TGCGCCAGCAGCCAGGGACAGGGGGGGCGGAACACTGAAGCTTTCTTT. Encoded protein: CASSQGQGGRNTEAFF.

The rearrangement links TRBV7-9 to TRBJ2-1; no clear D. The CDR3 runs to 13 residues. The V gene lost 5 bases and the J gene lost 9 bases, with 14 bases spanning the gap. The germline CDR1 and CDR2 sequences are SEHNR and FQNEAQ (reference sequence). CDR3 protein: CASSTLGVGEQFF. The CDR3 DNA follows: TGTGCCAGCAGCACCCTTGGGGTTGGTGAGCAGTTCTTC.

Details on this clonotype: The junction differs from germline at one of its ends, possibly a read error. CDR3 residues: CASSSGTGVYRYTF. The CDR3 DNA reads TGTGCCAGCAGCTCAGGGACAGGAGTCTATCGCTACACCTTC. The chain carries TRBV7-2 and TRBJ1-2; 8 bases align to TRBD1. The CDR3 totals 14 residues. The germline gives CDR1 SGHTA, CDR2 FQGNSA.

The J gene is TRBJ2-5, the V gene TRBV20-1, with D unclear. V was clipped by 5 bases and J by 1 base, with 8 bases between them. CDR3 length: 12 amino acids. The germline V gene encodes CDR1 DFQATT and CDR2 SNEGSKA (reference sequence). CDR3 in amino acids: CSARRIQETQYF. CDR3 bases: TGCAGTGCTCGACGGATCCAAGAGACCCAGTACTTC.